These 17 T cell receptor beta chains were all obtained from the same sample, sequenced in a study of blood T cell repertoires in COVID-19. The data were produced by immunoSEQ multiplex PCR, yet TCRdb's version contains in-frame clones alone and is incomplete. The table records nearly 110,000 clones, 80% to 85% of them present only once. Sequenced: peripheral blood. The receptors here all came from an older man with acute or convalescent COVID-19.

Points on this clone: A junction end diverges from the germline sequence, so it may reflect a read error. This chain joins TRBV10-3 and TRBJ2-1; no definite D call. Germline lookup yields CDR1 ENHRY and CDR2 SYGVKD. This CDR3 region has 13 residues. The CDR3 DNA follows: TGTGCCATCAGTGAGGACCGCGCAACCCCGCGGATCTTC. Protein product: CAISEDRATPRIF.

The chain uses TRBV3-1 (or the pseudogene TRBV3-2) and TRBJ1-5, with unresolved D. The CDR3 has 15 amino acids. The germline V gene encodes CDR1 LGHDT and CDR2 YNNKEL (reference sequence). The V and J ends lost 4 bases and 4 bases respectively, with 14 bases between them. CDR3 sequence (DNA): TGTGCCAGCAGCCCGGCGGAGGGTTTGAATCAGCCCCAGCATTTT. Translated, it gives CASSPAEGLNQPQHF.

The chain has TRBV18 and TRBJ1-5; 7 bases are a match to TRBD1. The CDR3 is made up of 14 amino acids. CDR1 is KGHSH, CDR2 LQKENI, per germline. V gave up 4 bases and J gave up 3 bases; unmatched junction bases: 3. The CDR3 region is CASSRTGVNQPQHF. The CDR3 coding sequence is TGTGCCAGCTCACGAACAGGGGTCAATCAGCCCCAGCATTTT.

The chain is built from TRBV3-1 (or the pseudogene TRBV3-2) and TRBJ2-1; 12 bases are a match to TRBD1. This CDR3 comprises 18 residues. Per germline, CDR1 LGHDT and CDR2 YNNKEL (reference sequence). Trimming took 4 bases from V and 7 from J; bases not matched to a gene: 14. CDR3 nucleotide sequence: TGTGCCAGCAGCCTCCCATATCCCGGGACAGGGGGCAAAAATGAGCAGTTCTTC. Residues: CASSLPYPGTGGKNEQFF.

This sequence joins TRBV5-5 and TRBJ2-2; 12 bases match TRBD1. Trimming removed 0 bases from V and 4 bases from J; junction bases left unmatched: 7. Germline CDR1 reads SGHKS; CDR2 reads YYEKEE (reference sequence). There are 18 residues in the CDR3. The CDR3 DNA reads TGTGCCAGCAGCTTGGTTACCGGGACAGGGGGCCGCACCGGGGAGCTGTTTTTT. Translating gives CASSLVTGTGGRTGELFF.

The chain has TRBV5-1 and TRBJ1-2, with D perhaps matching TRBD1 (5 bases). The V end lost 0 bases, the J end lost 0 bases, and 9 bases lay between the germline ends. The CDR3 runs to 15 residues. CDR1 and CDR2 from the germline V gene are SGHRS and YFSETQ. The DNA of the CDR3 is TGCGCCAGCAGCTTGGGTGGGGCTTCTAACTATGGCTACACCTTC. Its protein is CASSLGGASNYGYTF. The whole variable domain, filled in from reference TRBV5-1 and TRBJ1-2, reads KAGVTQTPRYLIKTRGQQVTLSCSPISGHRSVSWYQQTPGQGLQFLFEYFSETQRNKGNFPGRFSGRQFSNSRSEMNVSTLELGDSALYLCASSLGGASNYGYTFGSGTRLTVV.

The sample holds one count of this clone. The V and J genes are TRBV2 and TRBJ1-4, with TRBD1 identical over 10 bases. The CDR3 sequence is 14 residues long. Germline loops: CDR1 SNHLY, CDR2 FYNNEI. V was clipped by 6 bases and J by 6 bases; unmatched bases: 4. In DNA, the CDR3 is TGTGCCAGCAGCACCGGGACAGGGGATGAAAAACTGTTTTTT. This encodes CASSTGTGDEKLFF.

This chain connects TRBV6-6 to TRBJ2-5, with 13 bases that match TRBD2. The CDR3 runs to 17 residues. Germline CDR1 reads MNHNY; CDR2 reads SVGAGI (reference sequence). Trimming cost V 5 bases and J 4 bases; bases outside gene matches: 10. The DNA for the CDR3 is TGTGCCAGCAGTCCCACCGGACTAGCGGGGGTCGGAGAGACCCAGTACTTC. Translating gives CASSPTGLAGVGETQYF.

The chain has TRBV3-1 (or the pseudogene TRBV3-2) and TRBJ1-6; a weak D match, TRBD1 (6 bases). Looked up from germline, CDR1 is LGHDT and CDR2 is YNNKEL (reference sequence). The V gene lost 4 bases and the J gene lost 10 bases, with 14 bases spanning the gap. The CDR3 is 14 amino acids. The chain's CDR3 is CASSPRVGQSPLHF. CDR3 nucleotides: TGTGCCAGCAGCCCCCGGGTGGGACAATCACCCCTCCACTTT.

J is TRBJ1-5 and V is TRBV5-1; 9 positions match TRBD1. The CDR3 consists of 18 residues. V trimming: 6 bases; J trimming: 0 bases; junction bases outside the gene matches: 13. The germline V gene encodes CDR1 SGHRS and CDR2 YFSETQ. In nucleotides, the CDR3 is TGCGCCAGCACAAAGACGGGACAGGGAAACGATAGCAATCAGCCCCAGCATTTT. As protein: CASTKTGQGNDSNQPQHF.

This clone was picked up a small number of times. The rearrangement links TRBV7-2 to TRBJ2-1; TRBD2 aligns across 9 bases. V was pared by 5 bases and J by 7 bases, with 9 bases of the junction left unmatched. In germline, CDR1 is SGHTA, CDR2 FQGNSA. The CDR3 has 15 amino acids. The CDR3 DNA is TGTGCCAGCAGCCTAGAGGCGGGGGGGATAAATGAGCAGTTCTTC. Encoded protein: CASSLEAGGINEQFF.

This sequence joins TRBV7-5 and TRBJ2-5; TRBD1 is the table's D call, not checked against the DNA. TRBV7-5 is a pseudogene segment. The CDR3 totals 14 residues. In DNA form, the CDR3 reads TGTGCCAGAAGCTTGTTGGCACAAGAAGAGACCCAGTACTTC. Protein product: CARSLLAQEETQYF.

The chain is built from TRBV14 and TRBJ2-7; possible D gene TRBD1, 5 bases. The V end lost 0 bases, the J end lost 2 bases, and 5 bases lay between the germline ends. Germline V lookup: CDR1 SGHDN, CDR2 FVKESK. The CDR3 totals 13 residues. This CDR3 is CASSQDRAYEQYF. CDR3 coding DNA: TGTGCCAGCAGCCAAGACAGGGCCTACGAGCAGTACTTC.

The chain couples TRBV5-5 to TRBJ2-2; D not certain. CDR3 size: 14 residues. V was clipped by 0 bases and J by 2 bases, with 5 bases between them. Germline loops: CDR1 SGHKS, CDR2 YYEKEE (reference sequence). The CDR3 DNA sequence: TGTGCCAGCAGCTTGGCAGTCAACACCGGGGAGCTGTTTTTT. Its protein is CASSLAVNTGELFF. Using reference TRBV5-5 and TRBJ2-2 for the parts outside the CDR3, the full variable domain is DAGVTQSPTHLIKTRGQQVTLRCSPISGHKSVSWYQQVLGQGPQFIFQYYEKEERGRGNFPDRFSARQFPNYSSELNVNALLLGDSALYLCASSLAVNTGELFFGEGSRLTVL.

The sample holds one count of this clone. The V and J genes are TRBV7-2 and TRBJ1-5; D call uncertain. Germline V gene sequence: CDR1 SGHTA, CDR2 FQGNSA. CDR3 length: 14 residues. V was trimmed by 1 base and J by 5 bases, leaving 9 bases between them. The CDR3 here is CASSLGAPDQPQHF. The CDR3 coding sequence is TGTGCCAGCAGCTTAGGGGCCCCCGATCAGCCCCAGCATTTT.

This rearrangement joins TRBV3-1 (or the pseudogene TRBV3-2) to TRBJ2-1; D is perhaps TRBD1 (6 bases). This CDR3 has 15 amino acids. Germline values: CDR1 LGHDT, CDR2 YNNKEL (reference sequence). V shed 2 bases and J shed 7 bases, with 15 bases lying between them. The CDR3 reads CASSQPSGGRNEQFF. In nucleotides, the CDR3 is TGTGCCAGCAGCCAACCCAGTGGGGGCCGTAATGAGCAGTTCTTC.

The chain is built from TRBV7-8 and TRBJ2-7; TRBD1 matches 7 bases. The CDR3 contains 14 residues. The V and J ends lost 4 bases and 2 bases, in that order; junction bases with no gene match: 5. Germline V lookup: CDR1 SGHVS, CDR2 FQNEAQ. Written as DNA, the CDR3 is TGTGCCAGCAGCTCGAGGGGGACAGCCTACGAGCAGTACTTC. It encodes CASSSRGTAYEQYF. Together with reference TRBV7-8 and TRBJ2-7, the CDR3 gives the full variable domain: GAGVSQSPRYKVAKRGQDVALRCDPISGHVSLFWYQQALGQGPEFLTYFQNEAQLDKSGLPSDRFFAERPEGSVSTLKIQRTQQEDSAVYLCASSSRGTAYEQYFGPGTRLTVT.